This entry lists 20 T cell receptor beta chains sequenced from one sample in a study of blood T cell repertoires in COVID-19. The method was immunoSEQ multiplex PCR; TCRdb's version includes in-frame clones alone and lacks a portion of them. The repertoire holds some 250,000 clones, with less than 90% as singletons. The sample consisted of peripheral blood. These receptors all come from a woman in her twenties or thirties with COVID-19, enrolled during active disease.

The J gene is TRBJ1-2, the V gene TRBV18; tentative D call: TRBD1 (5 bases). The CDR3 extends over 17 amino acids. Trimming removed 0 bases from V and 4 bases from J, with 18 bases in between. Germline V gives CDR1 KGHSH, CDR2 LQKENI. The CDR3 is CASSPPVRLRGSYGYTF. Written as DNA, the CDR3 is TGTGCCAGCTCACCACCGGTGAGATTAAGGGGATCCTATGGCTACACCTTC.

CDR3 amino acids: CASSFGGQLNQVAPEAFF. CDR3 nucleotide sequence: TGCGCCAGCAGCTTTGGCGGACAGCTTAATCAGGTTGCCCCTGAAGCTTTCTTT. This chain uses TRBV5-1 with TRBJ1-1, with D possibly matching TRBD1 (6 bases). Germline CDR1 is SGHRS and CDR2 is YFSETQ. The CDR3 runs to 18 residues. V dropped 2 bases and J dropped 6 bases, with 26 bases sitting between them.

The CDR3 nucleotides read TGTGCCAGACTGAGACAGTCGGGCAATCAGCCCCAGCATTTT. This codes for CARLRQSGNQPQHF. This sequence joins TRBV19 and TRBJ1-5, with a tentative D call TRBD1 (5 bases). Germline V gene sequence: CDR1 LNHDA, CDR2 SQIVND (reference sequence). This CDR3 region has 14 residues. With 9 bases removed from V and 2 bases from J, the gap between germline ends came to 14 bases. Filled out from reference TRBV19 and TRBJ1-5, the complete variable domain reads DGGITQSPKYLFRKEGQNVTLSCEQNLNHDAMYWYRQDPGQGLRLIYYSQIVNDFQKGDIAEGYSVSREKKESFPLTVTSAQKNPTAFYLCARLRQSGNQPQHFGDGTRLSIL.

CDR3 DNA: TGTGCCACGACAGCGCAAGGGGTGAACACAGATACGCAGTATTTT. Amino acid sequence: CATTAQGVNTDTQYF. V and J are TRBV15 and TRBJ2-3, with D perhaps matching TRBD1 (5 bases). V was shortened by 9 bases and J by 2 bases, with 18 bases between the two germline ends. This CDR3 has 15 amino acids. Germline V gene lookup returns CDR1 LNHNV and CDR2 YYDKDF (reference sequence).

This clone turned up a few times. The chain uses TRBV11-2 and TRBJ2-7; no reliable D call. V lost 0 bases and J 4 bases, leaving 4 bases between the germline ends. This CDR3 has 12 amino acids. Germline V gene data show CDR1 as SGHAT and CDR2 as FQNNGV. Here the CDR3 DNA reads TGTGCCAGCAGCTTAGATCCGTACGAGCAGTACTTC. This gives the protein CASSLDPYEQYF. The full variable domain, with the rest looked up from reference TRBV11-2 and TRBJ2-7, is EAGVAQSPRYKIIEKRQSVAFWCNPISGHATLYWYQQILGQGPKLLIQFQNNGVVDDSQLPKDRFSAERLKGVDSTLKIQPAKLEDSAVYLCASSLDPYEQYFGPGTRLTVT.

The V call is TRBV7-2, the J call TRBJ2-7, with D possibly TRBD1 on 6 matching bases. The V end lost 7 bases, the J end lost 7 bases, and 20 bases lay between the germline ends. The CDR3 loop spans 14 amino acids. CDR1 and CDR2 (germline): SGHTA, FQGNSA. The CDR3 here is CASIQGDRPQEQYF. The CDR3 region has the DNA TGTGCCAGCATCCAAGGAGACAGGCCTCAAGAGCAGTACTTC. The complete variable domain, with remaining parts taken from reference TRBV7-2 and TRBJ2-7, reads GAGVSQSPSNKVTEKGKDVELRCDPISGHTALYWYRQSLGQGLEFLIYFQGNSAPDKSGLPSDRFSAERTGGSVSTLTIQRTQQEDSAVYLCASIQGDRPQEQYFGPGTRLTVT.

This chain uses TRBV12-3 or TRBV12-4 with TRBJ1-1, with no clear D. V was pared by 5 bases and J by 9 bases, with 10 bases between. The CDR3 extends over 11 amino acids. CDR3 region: CASSQQNQAFF. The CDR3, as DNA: TGTGCCAGCAGTCAACAGAACCAAGCTTTCTTT.

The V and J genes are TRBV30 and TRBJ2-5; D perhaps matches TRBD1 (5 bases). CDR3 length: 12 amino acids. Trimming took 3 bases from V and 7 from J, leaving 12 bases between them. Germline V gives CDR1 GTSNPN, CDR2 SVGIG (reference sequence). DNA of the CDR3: TGTGCCTGGAGCCCAGGGTCGCGGACCCAGTACTTC. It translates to CAWSPGSRTQYF.

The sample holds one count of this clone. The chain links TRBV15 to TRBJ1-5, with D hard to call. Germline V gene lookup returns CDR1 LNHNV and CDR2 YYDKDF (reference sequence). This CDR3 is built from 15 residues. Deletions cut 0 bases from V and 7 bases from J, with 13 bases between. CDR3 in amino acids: CATSRETVLRQPQHF. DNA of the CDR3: TGTGCCACCAGCAGAGAAACAGTACTTCGACAGCCCCAGCATTTT.

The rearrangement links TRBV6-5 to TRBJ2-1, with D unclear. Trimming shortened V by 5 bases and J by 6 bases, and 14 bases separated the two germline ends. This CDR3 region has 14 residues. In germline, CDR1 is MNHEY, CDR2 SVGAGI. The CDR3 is CASSRSESGNEQFF. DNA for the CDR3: TGTGCCAGCAGTCGTTCAGAATCGGGCAATGAGCAGTTCTTC.

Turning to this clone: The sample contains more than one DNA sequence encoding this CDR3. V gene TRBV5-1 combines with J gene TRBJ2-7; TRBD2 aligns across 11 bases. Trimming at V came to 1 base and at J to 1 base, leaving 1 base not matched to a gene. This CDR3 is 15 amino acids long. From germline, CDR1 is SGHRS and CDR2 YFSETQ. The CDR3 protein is CASSLTSGGSYEQYF. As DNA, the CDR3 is TGCGCCAGCAGCTTGACTAGCGGGGGTTCCTACGAGCAGTACTTC.

The CDR3 is CASSTGAGELFF. In nucleotides, the CDR3 is TGTGCCAGTAGTACGGGAGCCGGGGAGCTGTTTTTT. The J gene is TRBJ2-2, the V gene TRBV19; possible D gene TRBD2, 6 bases. Trimming shortened V by 4 bases and J by 6 bases, and 6 bases separated the two germline ends. Germline loops: CDR1 LNHDA, CDR2 SQIVND (reference sequence). The CDR3 covers 12 residues.

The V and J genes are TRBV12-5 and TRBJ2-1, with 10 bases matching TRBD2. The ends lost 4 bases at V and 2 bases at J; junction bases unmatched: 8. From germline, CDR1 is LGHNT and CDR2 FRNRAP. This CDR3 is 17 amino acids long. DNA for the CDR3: TGTGCTAGTGGTTCAGATAGCGGGGGGCCTACCTACAATGAGCAGTTCTTC. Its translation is CASGSDSGGPTYNEQFF.

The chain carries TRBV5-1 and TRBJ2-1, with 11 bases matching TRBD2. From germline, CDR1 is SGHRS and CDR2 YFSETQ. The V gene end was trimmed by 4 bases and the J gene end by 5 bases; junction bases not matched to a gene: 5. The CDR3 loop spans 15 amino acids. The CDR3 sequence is CASSMQGLADNEQFF. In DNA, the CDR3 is TGCGCCAGCAGCATGCAGGGACTAGCGGACAATGAGCAGTTCTTC.

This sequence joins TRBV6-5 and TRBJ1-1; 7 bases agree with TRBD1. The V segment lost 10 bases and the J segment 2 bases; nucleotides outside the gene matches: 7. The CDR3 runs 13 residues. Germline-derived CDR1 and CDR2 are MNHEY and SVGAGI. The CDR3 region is CATPGQRNTEAFF. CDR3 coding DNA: TGTGCCACTCCGGGACAGAGAAACACTGAAGCTTTCTTT.

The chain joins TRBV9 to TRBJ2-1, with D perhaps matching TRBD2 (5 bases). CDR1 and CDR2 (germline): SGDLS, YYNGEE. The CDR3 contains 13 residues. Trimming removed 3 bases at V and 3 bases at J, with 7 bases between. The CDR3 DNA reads TGTGCCAGCAGCGGACTACTCTACAATGAGCAGTTCTTC. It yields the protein CASSGLLYNEQFF. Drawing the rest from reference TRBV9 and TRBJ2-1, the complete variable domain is DSGVTQTPKHLITATGQRVTLRCSPRSGDLSVYWYQQSLDQGLQFLIQYYNGEERAKGNILERFSAQQFPDLHSELNLSSLELGDSALYFCASSGLLYNEQFFGPGTRLTVL.

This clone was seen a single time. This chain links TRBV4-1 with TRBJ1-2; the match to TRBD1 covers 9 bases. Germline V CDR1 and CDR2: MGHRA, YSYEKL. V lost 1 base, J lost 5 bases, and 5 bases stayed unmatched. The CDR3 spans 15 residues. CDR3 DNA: TGCGCCAGCAGCCAAGGAACAGGGGGCGCGTATGGCTACACCTTC. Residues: CASSQGTGGAYGYTF.

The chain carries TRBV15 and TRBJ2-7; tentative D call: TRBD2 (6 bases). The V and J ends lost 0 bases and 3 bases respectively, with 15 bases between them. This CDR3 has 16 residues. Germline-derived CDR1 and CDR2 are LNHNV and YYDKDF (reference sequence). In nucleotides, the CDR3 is TGTGCCACCAGCAGAGATTCAGGAGGGGCCAGCTACGAGCAGTACTTC. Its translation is CATSRDSGGASYEQYF.

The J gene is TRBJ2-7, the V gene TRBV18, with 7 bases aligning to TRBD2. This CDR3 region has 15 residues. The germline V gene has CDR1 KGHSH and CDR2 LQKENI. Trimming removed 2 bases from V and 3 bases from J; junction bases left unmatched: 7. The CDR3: CASSPSGVLDYEQYF. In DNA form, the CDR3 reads TGTGCCAGCTCACCAAGCGGGGTTTTAGACTACGAGCAGTACTTC.

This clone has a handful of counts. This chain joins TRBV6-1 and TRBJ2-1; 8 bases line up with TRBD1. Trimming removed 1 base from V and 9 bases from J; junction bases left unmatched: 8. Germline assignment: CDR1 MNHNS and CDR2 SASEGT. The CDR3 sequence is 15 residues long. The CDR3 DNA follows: TGTGCCAGCAGTGAAGTCCCCTTACAGGGGGGTGAGCAGTTCTTC. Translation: CASSEVPLQGGEQFF.